These 5 T cell receptor beta chains were sequenced from one sample in a study of blood T cell repertoires in COVID-19. TCRdb's copy holds only in-frame clones and misses some; the assay was immunoSEQ multiplex PCR. The data show 55,000 to 80,000 clones, with about 80% seen just once and approximately 14% held by the top ten. The specimen was peripheral blood. Receptors were obtained from a man in his fifties or sixties with COVID-19, enrolled during active disease.

The rearrangement links TRBV9 to TRBJ2-3; the D gene is possibly TRBD1 (5 bases). The V end was cut by 2 bases, the J end by 6 bases, with 16 bases between. The CDR3 sequence is 15 residues long. Germline lookup yields CDR1 SGDLS and CDR2 YYNGEE. In nucleotides, the CDR3 is TGTGCCAGCAGCGTCGGCACCTCGAAGGGGGATACGCAGTATTTT. Translation: CASSVGTSKGDTQYF.

This chain joins TRBV19 and TRBJ2-2; 8 bases agree with TRBD2. CDR1 and CDR2 (germline): LNHDA, SQIVND (reference sequence). The V and J ends lost 10 bases and 2 bases, in that order; junction bases with no gene match: 12. The CDR3 sequence is 16 residues long. The CDR3 loop reads CATPVGGGINTGELFF. The CDR3, as DNA: TGTGCCACCCCGGTGGGCGGGGGGATAAACACCGGGGAGCTGTTTTTT.

The chain employs TRBV2 and TRBJ1-1, with a possible D match to TRBD1 (6 bases). Germline V gives CDR1 SNHLY, CDR2 FYNNEI. The CDR3 sequence is 15 residues long. Between the trimmed V and J ends, which lost 5 bases and 0 bases, there was a span of 13 bases. The CDR3 spells CASSPLGDMNTEAFF. Here the CDR3 DNA reads TGTGCCAGCAGTCCACTTGGGGACATGAACACTGAAGCTTTCTTT.

The gene calls are TRBV19 and TRBJ1-6; 7 nucleotides align to TRBD1. The V segment lost 7 bases and the J segment 7 bases; nucleotides outside the gene matches: 10. This CDR3 contains 15 residues. Germline V gives CDR1 LNHDA, CDR2 SQIVND (reference sequence). CDR3 sequence reads: CASTSPGTANSPLHF. DNA of the CDR3: TGTGCCAGTACTTCCCCAGGGACAGCAAATTCACCCCTCCACTTT.

This CDR3 is CASSQRGGNTIYF. The CDR3 coding sequence is TGTGCCAGCAGCCAAAGAGGGGGAAACACCATATATTTT. The chain combines TRBV3-1 (or the pseudogene TRBV3-2) with TRBJ1-3; D gene uncertain. Germline V gene lookup returns CDR1 LGHDT and CDR2 YNNKEL (reference sequence). This CDR3 contains 13 residues. V was shortened by 2 bases and J by 4 bases, with 6 bases between the two germline ends.